What follows is one TCR beta chain and its context. Antigen specificity is unknown. The germline gives CDR1 SGHRS, CDR2 YFSETQ. Trimming pared 0 bases from V and 2 bases from J, leaving 12 bases between. The CDR3 is 15 residues long. These data originate in a study of a mutant IDH1 vaccine in newly diagnosed glioma. Overall study: Following radiotherapy alone, or alongside temozolomide cycles, vaccination was started after an interval of 4-6 weeks.

Time point reported: week 23, last vaccination. A single vaccine dose contained 300 ug of mutant IDH1 20-mer peptide, and topical imiquimod was used with it. Libraries were prepared by immunoSEQ multiplex PCR; TCRdb keeps only in-frame clonotypes and omits some of them. Of approximately 60,000 clones listed, 80% to 90% are singletons. The gene calls are TRBV5-1 and TRBJ2-7; D ambiguous. The sequence was collected from a man aged 25 to 40 with glioma. The sequencing here drew on PBMCs, taken from a glioma patient whose treatment included an IDH1 peptide vaccine. This chain's CDR3 is CASSLGVIGPYEQYF. CDR3 nucleotide sequence: TGCGCCAGCAGCTTGGGGGTAATAGGGCCCTACGAGCAGTACTTC.